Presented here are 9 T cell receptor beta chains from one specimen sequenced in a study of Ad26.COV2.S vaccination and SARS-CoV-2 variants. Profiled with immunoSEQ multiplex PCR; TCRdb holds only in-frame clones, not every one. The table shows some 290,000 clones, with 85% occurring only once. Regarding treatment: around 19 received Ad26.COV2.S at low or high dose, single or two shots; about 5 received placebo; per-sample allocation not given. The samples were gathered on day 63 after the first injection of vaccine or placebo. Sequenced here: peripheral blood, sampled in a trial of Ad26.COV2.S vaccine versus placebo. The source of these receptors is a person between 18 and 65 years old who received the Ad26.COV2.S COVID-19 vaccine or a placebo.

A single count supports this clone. The chain's CDR3 is CASSEPGYEALHF. The CDR3 region has the DNA TGTGCCAGCAGCGAGCCGGGCTATGAAGCCCTCCACTTT. J is TRBJ1-6 and V is TRBV5-4, with no clear D. CDR1 is SGHNT, CDR2 YYREEE, per germline (reference sequence). CDR3 length equals 13 residues. V lost 4 bases and J 14 bases, leaving 16 bases between the germline ends.

CDR3 coding DNA: TGTGCCAGCAGCTTGGAAGGGGCCGGGACTGAAGCTTTCTTT. This sequence encodes CASSLEGAGTEAFF. The V gene is TRBV5-4, the J gene TRBJ1-1; maybe TRBD1 (5 bases). There are 14 residues in the CDR3. V dropped 0 bases and J dropped 5 bases, with 11 bases sitting between them. Germline V gene lookup returns CDR1 SGHNT and CDR2 YYREEE (reference sequence). Full variable domain (rest looked up from reference TRBV5-4 and TRBJ1-1): ETGVTQSPTHLIKTRGQQVTLRCSSQSGHNTVSWYQQALGQGPQFIFQYYREEENGRGNFPPRFSGLQFPNYSSELNVNALELDDSALYLCASSLEGAGTEAFFGQGTRLTVV.

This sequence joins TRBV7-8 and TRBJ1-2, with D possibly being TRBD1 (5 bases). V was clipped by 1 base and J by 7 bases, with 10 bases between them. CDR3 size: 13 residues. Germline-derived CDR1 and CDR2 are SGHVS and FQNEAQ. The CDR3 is CASSLGRESGYTF. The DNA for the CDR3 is TGTGCCAGCAGCTTAGGCAGGGAGTCTGGCTACACCTTC.

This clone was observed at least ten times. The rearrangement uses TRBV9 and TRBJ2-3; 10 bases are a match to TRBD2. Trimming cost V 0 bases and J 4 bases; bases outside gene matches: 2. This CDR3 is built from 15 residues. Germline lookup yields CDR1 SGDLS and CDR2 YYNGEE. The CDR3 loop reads CASSVGAGGPDTQYF. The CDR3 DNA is TGTGCCAGCAGCGTAGGAGCGGGGGGGCCAGATACGCAGTATTTT.

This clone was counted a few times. The CDR3 nucleotides read TGCGCCAGCAGCTTGGGGTCACTAGACGGTTCCTACGAGCAGTACTTC. Translated, it gives CASSLGSLDGSYEQYF. This chain connects TRBV5-1 to TRBJ2-7; tentative D call: TRBD2 (5 bases). Trimming left V 0 bases short and J 1 base short, with 14 bases between. The germline V gene encodes CDR1 SGHRS and CDR2 YFSETQ. The CDR3 sequence is 16 residues long.

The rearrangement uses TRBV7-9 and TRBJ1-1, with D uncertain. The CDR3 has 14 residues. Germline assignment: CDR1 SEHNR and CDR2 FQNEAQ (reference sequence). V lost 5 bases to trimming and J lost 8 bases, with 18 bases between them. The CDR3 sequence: CASSPSLLISEAFF. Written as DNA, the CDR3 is TGTGCCAGCAGCCCGTCGCTTCTAATCTCCGAAGCTTTCTTT.

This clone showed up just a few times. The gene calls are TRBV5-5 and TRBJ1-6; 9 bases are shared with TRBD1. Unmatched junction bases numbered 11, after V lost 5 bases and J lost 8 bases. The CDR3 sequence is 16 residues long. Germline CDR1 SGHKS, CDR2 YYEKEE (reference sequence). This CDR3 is CASSYGTGLSYSPLHF. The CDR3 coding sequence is TGTGCCAGCAGTTACGGGACAGGGTTATCTTATTCACCCCTCCACTTT.

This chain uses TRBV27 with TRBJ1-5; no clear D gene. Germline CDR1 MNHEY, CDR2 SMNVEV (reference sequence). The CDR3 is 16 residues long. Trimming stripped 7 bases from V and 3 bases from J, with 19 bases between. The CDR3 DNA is TGTGCCAGCACCACCACCGTACTAACTTCCAATCAGCCCCAGCATTTT. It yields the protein CASTTTVLTSNQPQHF.

CDR3 amino acids: CASSPLWLQQPQHF. The CDR3 DNA follows: TGTGCCAGCTCTCCCCTGTGGTTGCAACAGCCCCAGCATTTT. The chain joins TRBV18 to TRBJ1-5, with D unclear. This CDR3 contains 14 residues. Germline CDR1 is KGHSH and CDR2 is LQKENI. V lost 6 bases to trimming and J lost 7 bases, with 16 bases between them.